These 25 T cell receptor beta chains were all obtained from the same sample, sequenced in a study of blood T cell repertoires in COVID-19. Produced via immunoSEQ multiplex PCR; TCRdb's table is partial and in-frame only. The data contain roughly 70,000 clones, 76% of them singletons. Material: peripheral blood. Receptors were obtained from a man between 60 and 75 years old with COVID-19, enrolled during active disease.

This clone was counted at least ten times. The V call is TRBV12-3 or TRBV12-4, the J call TRBJ2-7; TRBD2 matches 8 bases. This CDR3 is built from 13 residues. Unmatched junction bases numbered 4, after V lost 6 bases and J lost 3 bases. The CDR3 loop is CASRAGTSYEQYF. The CDR3 region has the DNA TGTGCCAGCAGGGCCGGGACTAGCTACGAGCAGTACTTC.

This clone was recorded once. This rearrangement joins TRBV30 to TRBJ2-2, with D perhaps matching TRBD1 (6 bases). There are 13 residues in the CDR3. The germline V gene encodes CDR1 GTSNPN and CDR2 SVGIG (reference sequence). Trimming removed 8 bases from V and 0 bases from J, with 10 bases in between. The CDR3 region is CAVDSPNTGELFF. For the CDR3, the DNA is TGTGCCGTGGACAGTCCGAACACCGGGGAGCTGTTTTTT.

Here the CDR3 DNA reads TGTGCCAGCAGCTTCCCAGAACCGGGGGGTTTCTTTGGCTACACCTTC. It yields the protein CASSFPEPGGFFGYTF. The V gene is TRBV5-4, the J gene TRBJ1-2; TRBD1 might be the D (5 bases). Germline values: CDR1 SGHNT, CDR2 YYREEE (reference sequence). V was pared by 2 bases and J by 7 bases, with 21 bases between. The CDR3 length is 16 residues.

The chain employs TRBV7-9 and TRBJ2-7; no clear D. With 2 bases removed from V and 3 bases from J, the gap between germline ends came to 5 bases. This CDR3 is built from 12 residues. Germline loops: CDR1 SEHNR, CDR2 FQNEAQ (reference sequence). In DNA, the CDR3 is TGTGCCAGCAGCTTAACCTACTACGAGCAGTACTTC. Protein product: CASSLTYYEQYF.

This clone was seen a handful of times. The genes are TRBV2 and TRBJ2-1; the D gene is possibly TRBD2 (6 bases). CDR3 length: 15 residues. Germline V gives CDR1 SNHLY, CDR2 FYNNEI. V lost 6 bases and J lost 6, with 18 bases in between. This CDR3 reads CASRPRWEAPNEQFF. The CDR3 DNA reads TGTGCCAGCAGGCCTCGTTGGGAGGCCCCCAATGAGCAGTTCTTC.

This clone occurred once. The rearrangement uses TRBV7-3 and TRBJ2-2; 8 nucleotides agree with TRBD2. This CDR3 has 15 amino acids. Germline loops: CDR1 SGHTA, CDR2 FQGTGA. V dropped 5 bases and J dropped 7; count of bases not matched to a gene: 9. The CDR3 reads CASSPRTSWGGELFF. The CDR3 nucleotides read TGTGCCAGCAGCCCCCGGACTAGCTGGGGCGGGGAGCTGTTTTTT.

CDR3 sequence: CASSIGGESEQYF. The CDR3 region has the DNA TGTGCCAGCTCCATCGGGGGGGAGAGCGAGCAGTACTTC. V gene TRBV2 combines with J gene TRBJ2-7, with 8 bases lining up with TRBD2. The CDR3 has 13 amino acids. The germline gives CDR1 SNHLY, CDR2 FYNNEI. Trimming took 8 bases from V and 6 from J; bases not matched to a gene: 9.

This clone turned up a few times. The rearrangement joins TRBV10-3 to TRBJ2-1, with TRBD1 matching 11 bases. V dropped 7 bases and J dropped 8; count of bases not matched to a gene: 4. Germline values: CDR1 ENHRY, CDR2 SYGVKD. The CDR3 covers 13 residues. The CDR3 loop reads CAINGQGADEQFF. CDR3 nucleotides: TGTGCCATCAATGGACAGGGGGCCGATGAGCAGTTCTTC.

The CDR3 DNA reads TGTGCCAGTGGGGGGGAGGAGAACACTGAAGCTTTCTTT. Translating it yields CASGGEENTEAFF. This sequence joins TRBV19 and TRBJ1-1, with D perhaps TRBD1 (5 bases). V was pared by 8 bases and J by 1 base, with 11 bases between. Germline values: CDR1 LNHDA, CDR2 SQIVND (reference sequence). The CDR3 runs to 13 residues.

This chain uses TRBV6-5 with TRBJ1-3; tentatively, D is TRBD1 (6 bases). The CDR3 loop spans 15 amino acids. Per the germline V gene, CDR1 is MNHEY and CDR2 is SVGAGI. Trimming removed 8 bases from V and 0 bases from J, with 14 bases in between. The CDR3 bases are TGTGCCAGCTCGGGGGGCATCCACTCTGGAAACACCATATATTTT. Protein product: CASSGGIHSGNTIYF.

The CDR3 region is CASSPGQGSTEAFF. For the CDR3, the DNA is TGTGCCAGCAGCCCGGGACAGGGGTCCACTGAAGCTTTCTTT. This sequence joins TRBV6-5 and TRBJ1-1; TRBD1 aligns across 10 bases. Germline V gene lookup returns CDR1 MNHEY and CDR2 SVGAGI. V was pared by 6 bases and J by 4 bases, with 5 bases of the junction left unmatched. The CDR3 consists of 14 residues.

This chain connects TRBV18 to TRBJ1-1, with a weak D call TRBD1 (6 bases). V shed 4 bases and J shed 5 bases, with 17 bases lying between them. Looked up from germline, CDR1 is KGHSH and CDR2 is LQKENI. The CDR3 loop spans 15 amino acids. The CDR3 here is CASSLQQGRRTEAFF. For the CDR3, the DNA is TGTGCCAGCTCACTACAACAGGGCCGGAGGACTGAAGCTTTCTTT.

This clone was counted once. This rearrangement joins TRBV5-4 to TRBJ2-1; 11 bases line up with TRBD2. Germline lookup yields CDR1 SGHNT and CDR2 YYREEE (reference sequence). There are 18 residues in the CDR3. Germline trimming cut 0 bases from V and 3 bases from J; bases unmatched to any gene: 8. The CDR3 DNA reads TGTGCCAGCAGCTTGGGACTAGCGGGACCTAGTGTCTACAATGAGCAGTTCTTC. Protein product: CASSLGLAGPSVYNEQFF.

The J gene is TRBJ2-7, the V gene TRBV18, with TRBD2 matching over 8 bases. Germline V gene sequence: CDR1 KGHSH, CDR2 LQKENI. With 3 bases clipped from V and 7 bases from J, the junction kept 11 bases outside the gene matches. CDR3 length: 15 amino acids. This CDR3 is CASSPGVAGRVEQYF. CDR3 coding DNA: TGTGCCAGCTCACCCGGTGTAGCGGGAAGGGTTGAGCAGTACTTC.

The chain uses TRBV5-5 and TRBJ1-2; 7 bases map to TRBD1. The germline V gene encodes CDR1 SGHKS and CDR2 YYEKEE (reference sequence). The CDR3 consists of 15 residues. The junction had 12 bases not matched to a gene; V was cut back by 4 bases and J by 6 bases. CDR3 DNA: TGTGCCAGCAGCCTATACCCCGGAACAGGGGATGGCTACACCTTC. This gives the protein CASSLYPGTGDGYTF.

The J gene is TRBJ2-7, the V gene TRBV11-3, with TRBD1 identical over 9 bases. Trimming removed 0 bases from V and 7 bases from J; junction bases left unmatched: 16. The V gene's germline CDR1 is SGHNT and CDR2 YENEEA. The CDR3 is 18 amino acids. In DNA form, the CDR3 reads TGTGCCAGCAGCTTAGATAGTTCGCGCGGGACAGGGTCGGGTGAGCAGTACTTC. Its protein is CASSLDSSRGTGSGEQYF.

The chain has TRBV5-1 and TRBJ2-3; 9 bases match TRBD1. Germline loops: CDR1 SGHRS, CDR2 YFSETQ. This CDR3 contains 14 residues. With V trimmed by 3 bases and J by 6 bases, 5 bases remained unmatched. CDR3 protein: CASSWTGDEDTQYF. The CDR3 nucleotides are TGCGCCAGCAGCTGGACAGGGGATGAGGATACGCAGTATTTT.

V is TRBV15 and J is TRBJ1-5; the D gene is possibly TRBD1 (5 bases). V was clipped by 0 bases and J by 7 bases, with 7 bases between them. Germline values: CDR1 LNHNV, CDR2 YYDKDF (reference sequence). This CDR3 is 13 amino acids long. The CDR3 protein is CATSRDRAQPQHF. CDR3 in DNA: TGTGCCACCAGCAGAGACAGGGCCCAGCCCCAGCATTTT.

V usage is TRBV15 and J usage is TRBJ2-2; 12 bases map to TRBD2. V shed 5 bases, J shed 7 bases, and the junction held 8 bases outside the gene matches. Per germline, CDR1 LNHNV and CDR2 YYDKDF (reference sequence). CDR3 length equals 16 residues. CDR3 DNA: TGTGCCACCAGCTCTAGCGGGAGGGCCGGGGACGGGGAGCTGTTTTTT. As protein: CATSSSGRAGDGELFF.

This chain's CDR3 is CASSEEGDNSPLHF. CDR3 coding DNA: TGTGCCAGCAGTGAAGAGGGGGATAATTCACCCCTCCACTTT. This rearrangement joins TRBV6-1 to TRBJ1-6; a weak D match, TRBD1 (6 bases). Per the germline V gene, CDR1 is MNHNS and CDR2 is SASEGT. The V end was cut by 1 base, the J end by 5 bases, with 6 bases between. The CDR3 covers 14 residues.

The chain combines TRBV11-2 with TRBJ1-4; perhaps TRBD1 as D (6 bases). The germline V and J ends were trimmed by 3 bases and 8 bases, with 10 bases remaining between them. The CDR3 length is 13 residues. Germline values: CDR1 SGHAT, CDR2 FQNNGV. This CDR3 is CASSFDRQEKLFF. The CDR3 DNA reads TGTGCCAGCAGCTTCGACAGGCAGGAAAAACTGTTTTTT.

This clone was observed a few times. This chain links TRBV29-1 with TRBJ1-1; D unclear. The CDR3 is 13 residues long. V dropped 4 bases and J dropped 1 base, with 10 bases sitting between them. The germline gives CDR1 SQVTM, CDR2 ANQGSEA. Written as DNA, the CDR3 is TGCAGCGTTGGTCGTCAACAGAACACTGAAGCTTTCTTT. Translated: CSVGRQQNTEAFF.

The V and J genes are TRBV9 and TRBJ1-1; TRBD1 might be the D (5 bases). V was trimmed by 3 bases and J by 2 bases, leaving 8 bases between them. CDR1 and CDR2 (germline): SGDLS, YYNGEE. The CDR3 length is 13 residues. The CDR3 sequence is CASSADSNTEAFF. The CDR3 coding sequence is TGTGCCAGCAGCGCCGACAGTAACACTGAAGCTTTCTTT.

The chain employs TRBV9 and TRBJ1-2, with D possibly being TRBD1 (6 bases). The length of the CDR3 is 16 residues. V was clipped by 0 bases and J by 6 bases, with 18 bases between them. Germline assignment: CDR1 SGDLS and CDR2 YYNGEE. The CDR3 bases are TGTGCCAGCAGCGTAGCAGGCGGGGGCGAGGTGAATGGCTACACCTTC. It codes for CASSVAGGGEVNGYTF. The variable domain in full, with the rest retrieved from reference TRBV9 and TRBJ1-2, is DSGVTQTPKHLITATGQRVTLRCSPRSGDLSVYWYQQSLDQGLQFLIQYYNGEERAKGNILERFSAQQFPDLHSELNLSSLELGDSALYFCASSVAGGGEVNGYTFGSGTRLTVV.

This sequence joins TRBV5-1 and TRBJ1-6; possibly TRBD1 for D (6 bases). The germline V and J ends were trimmed by 7 bases and 5 bases, with 13 bases remaining between them. This CDR3 is 14 amino acids long. CDR1 SGHRS and CDR2 YFSETQ come from the germline V gene. This chain's CDR3 is CASARTANNSPLHF. CDR3 bases: TGCGCCAGCGCTCGGACAGCTAATAATTCACCCCTCCACTTT.